The 29 T cell receptor beta chains given below trace back to one sample, sequenced in a study of T cells in women clearing cervical HPV infection. Method: immunoSEQ multiplex PCR; TCRdb's copy keeps in-frame clones and lacks some. The sample has some 32,000 clones. The specimen sequenced was blood buffy coat. These receptors originate from a woman between 18 and 70 years old with a cervical HPV16 infection that either progressed to CIN3+ or cleared (not recorded which).

A note on this clone: The read terminates 3 residues before the CDR3 end, so the remaining end is supplied by the germline J gene. The rearrangement uses TRBV6-1 and TRBJ1-1; a possible D gene is TRBD1 (6 bases). Trimming cost V 4 bases and J 1 base, with 16 bases left between them. CDR3 length equals 16 residues. Germline CDR1 is MNHNS and CDR2 is SASEGT. The CDR3 sequence is CASSGPYRGGNTEAFF. The CDR3 DNA, read in part, is TGTGCCAGCAGTGGACCTTATAGAGGGGGGAACACTGAA.

On this clone itself: The read ends 3 residues shy of where the CDR3 ends; the end is completed using the germline J gene. V gene TRBV6-2 or TRBV6-3 combines with J gene TRBJ1-2, with D possibly matching TRBD1 (6 bases). The CDR3 sequence is 13 residues long. Germline values: CDR1 MNHEY, CDR2 SVGEGT. The CDR3 bases that were read are TGTGCCAGCAGTTACTTCTACAGGGACGGC. This codes for CASSYFYRDG. The full CDR3 protein reads CASSYFYRDGYTF.

Comment on this clone: Read data end 3 residues before the CDR3 end; the end is taken from the germline J gene. The V and J genes are TRBV9 and TRBJ1-2, with 11 bases that match TRBD1. The ends lost 4 bases at V and 4 bases at J; junction bases unmatched: 6. The CDR3 consists of 15 residues. Germline lookup yields CDR1 SGDLS and CDR2 YYNGEE. CDR3: CASSPGQGAGYGYTF. The CDR3 DNA, read in part, is TGTGCCAGCAGCCCCGGACAGGGGGCTGGCTATGGC.

A remark on this clone: The read gets to within 3 residues of the CDR3 end, and the germline J gene fills in the rest. The chain couples TRBV7-2 to TRBJ2-7; D is possibly TRBD1 (5 bases). The CDR3 spans 14 residues. CDR1 is SGHTA, CDR2 FQGNSA, per germline. Trimming cost V 2 bases and J 2 bases, with 10 bases left between them. The CDR3 loop is CASSLRPGPYEQYF. Partial CDR3 DNA: TGTGCCAGCAGCTTAAGACCAGGGCCCTACGAG. The whole variable domain, remainder taken from reference TRBV7-2 and TRBJ2-7, is GAGVSQSPSNKVTEKGKDVELRCDPISGHTALYWYRQSLGQGLEFLIYFQGNSAPDKSGLPSDRFSAERTGGSVSTLTIQRTQQEDSAVYLCASSLRPGPYEQYFGPGTRLTVT.

With regard to this clone: The read finishes 3 residues shy of the CDR3 end, and the germline J gene is used to complete it. The V gene is TRBV7-9, the J gene TRBJ1-2, with 7 bases matching TRBD1. Germline values: CDR1 SEHNR, CDR2 FQNEAQ (reference sequence). CDR3 size: 14 residues. The DNA read from the CDR3 is TGTGCCAGCAGTGAGGGGGCTTGGTACAATGAC. Its translation: CASSEGAWYND. The whole CDR3 sequence is CASSEGAWYNDYTF.

To note about this clone: The read is 3 residues too short to cover the CDR3 end, so that end is filled in from the germline J gene. V is TRBV5-1 and J is TRBJ2-3, with TRBD2 identical over 12 bases. The trim removed 4 bases at V and 1 base at J, leaving 4 bases unmatched. Germline V gene data show CDR1 as SGHRS and CDR2 as YFSETQ. The CDR3 sequence is 16 residues long. Incomplete CDR3 DNA: TGCGCCAGCAGCCTCCGGACTAGCGGGGGCACAGATACG. Amino acids: CASSLRTSGGTDT. The entire CDR3 protein is CASSLRTSGGTDTQYF.

About this clone itself: The read halts 3 residues ahead of the CDR3 end, with the missing end drawn from the germline J gene. The chain has TRBV11-2 and TRBJ2-7; D remains ambiguous. CDR1 and CDR2 (germline): SGHAT, FQNNGV. This CDR3 has 13 residues. The V and J ends lost 0 bases and 4 bases respectively, with 7 bases between them. The CDR3 reads CASSLDPRYEQYF. The sequenced part of the CDR3 DNA is TGTGCCAGCAGCTTAGATCCCCGTTACGAG.

To note about this clone: The sequenced fragment ends 3 residues before the CDR3 boundary, so the rest is inferred from the germline J gene. The gene calls are TRBV7-2 and TRBJ1-4; unclear D gene. Germline assignment: CDR1 SGHTA and CDR2 FQGNSA. This CDR3 is 14 amino acids long. CDR3 DNA (partial): TGTGCCAGCAGCTTAGTTTTTAGTACGTCACCA. It yields the protein CASSLVFSTSP. The whole CDR3 is CASSLVFSTSPLFF.

As for this clone: The sequence runs out 3 residues before the end of the CDR3; the remainder is reconstructed from the germline J gene. The genes are TRBV20-1 and TRBJ2-1; a weak D match, TRBD1 (6 bases). CDR1 and CDR2 from the germline V gene are DFQATT and SNEGSKA (reference sequence). CDR3 length: 17 residues. With 0 bases removed from V and 8 bases from J, the gap between germline ends came to 23 bases. The CDR3 DNA, read in part, is TGCAGTGCTAGAGATCCCCGAGGGACAAGGAGTAAGTATGAG. Its protein product is CSARDPRGTRSKYE. Given in full, the CDR3 is CSARDPRGTRSKYEQFF.

The sequenced part of the CDR3 DNA is TGTGCCAGCAGTGGCAGGGGTAACTATGGC. Translating gives CASSGRGNYG. The entire CDR3 reads CASSGRGNYGYTF. The gene calls are TRBV5-6 and TRBJ1-2; tentatively, D is TRBD1 (6 bases). The CDR3 is cut off 3 residues early in the read; its end comes from the germline J gene. The germline gives CDR1 SGHDT, CDR2 YYEEEE. The CDR3 runs 13 residues. V was trimmed by 5 bases and J by 1 base, leaving 9 bases between them.

A remark on this clone: The CDR3 end lies 3 residues beyond the end of the read and is filled in from the germline J gene. This sequence joins TRBV19 and TRBJ1-2; the D gene is possibly TRBD1 (6 bases). The CDR3 consists of 14 residues. Per germline, CDR1 LNHDA and CDR2 SQIVND (reference sequence). Trimming removed 4 bases from V and 4 bases from J, with 13 bases in between. Here the CDR3 reads CASSTALGGYGYTF. Partial CDR3 DNA: TGTGCCAGTAGTACCGCATTAGGGGGCTATGGC.

Concerning this clone itself: From the germline J gene comes the end of the CDR3, since the read stops 3 residues before it. This sequence joins TRBV7-3 and TRBJ2-3; D might be TRBD2 (5 bases). Germline V gene lookup returns CDR1 SGHTA and CDR2 FQGTGA. This CDR3 has 14 amino acids. V was trimmed by 4 bases and J by 8 bases, leaving 16 bases between them. CDR3 in amino acids: CASSSGGQRGTQYF. The covered CDR3 bases are TGTGCCAGCAGCTCGGGCGGGCAGCGAGGTACG.

A note on this clone: The read is 3 residues too short to cover the CDR3 end, so that end is filled in from the germline J gene. This sequence joins TRBV5-1 and TRBJ2-3; 9 bases align to TRBD2. This CDR3 has 15 amino acids. CDR1 is SGHRS, CDR2 YFSETQ, per germline. The CDR3 here is CASSRLAGARETQYF. The CDR3 bases that were read are TGCGCCAGCAGCAGGTTAGCGGGGGCGAGAGAGACG.

In the case of this clone: A junction end diverges from the germline sequence, so it may reflect a read error. The CDR3 extends 3 residues past the end of the read, so its final part is completed from the germline J gene. This chain connects TRBV7-7 to TRBJ2-5, with D possibly being TRBD2 (7 bases). The CDR3 sequence is 13 residues long. Germline CDR1 and CDR2: SSHAT and FNYEAQ (reference sequence). Partial CDR3 DNA: TGTGCTAGCAGCCAGGACGGGGGGCAGACC. This gives the protein CASSQDGGQT. The full CDR3 sequence reads CASSQDGGQTQYF.

A remark on this clone: The read gets to within 3 residues of the CDR3 end, and the germline J gene fills in the rest. This chain links TRBV5-1 with TRBJ2-5; D not resolved. The germline CDR1 and CDR2 sequences are SGHRS and YFSETQ. This CDR3 region has 12 residues. The V end lost 4 bases, the J end lost 4 bases, and 8 bases lay between the germline ends. The sequenced part of the CDR3 DNA is TGCGCCAGCAGCCTGAACGGAGAGACC. As protein: CASSLNGET. Given in full, the CDR3 is CASSLNGETQYF. Full variable domain (remainder filled in from reference TRBV5-1 and TRBJ2-5): KAGVTQTPRYLIKTRGQQVTLSCSPISGHRSVSWYQQTPGQGLQFLFEYFSETQRNKGNFPGRFSGRQFSNSRSEMNVSTLELGDSALYLCASSLNGETQYFGPGTRLLVL.

With regard to this clone: The CDR3 goes on 3 residues after the read ends, and that part is filled in from the germline J gene. The rearrangement uses TRBV5-6 and TRBJ1-2; the D gene is possibly TRBD1 (6 bases). Germline V gives CDR1 SGHDT, CDR2 YYEEEE. The CDR3 is made up of 14 amino acids. Deletions cut 3 bases from V and 0 bases from J, with 9 bases between. CDR3 loop: CASSWRTANYGYTF. The CDR3 DNA, read in part, is TGTGCCAGCAGCTGGAGGACAGCTAACTATGGC.

About this clone itself: The read gets to within 3 residues of the CDR3 end, and the germline J gene fills in the rest. The V gene is TRBV19, the J gene TRBJ1-2; the D gene is possibly TRBD1 (5 bases). CDR3 length equals 14 residues. From germline, CDR1 is LNHDA and CDR2 SQIVND (reference sequence). The sequenced CDR3 bases are TGTGCCAGTAGCCCCAGGTCCCCAGGGAGAGGC. It specifies CASSPRSPGRG. The full-length CDR3 reads as CASSPRSPGRGYTF.

Regarding this clone: The read terminates 3 residues before the CDR3 end, so the remaining end is supplied by the germline J gene. The chain carries TRBV6-1 and TRBJ1-2; D gene uncertain. Germline lookup yields CDR1 MNHNS and CDR2 SASEGT. The CDR3 runs 14 residues. Trimming took off 2 bases at V and 1 base at J, with 8 bases between the two ends. The CDR3 DNA, read in part, is TGTGCCAGCAGTGAAAAGCGTTTTAACTATGGC. This gives the protein CASSEKRFNYG. The whole CDR3 sequence is CASSEKRFNYGYTF.

Of note for this clone: The CDR3 goes on 3 residues after the read ends, and that part is filled in from the germline J gene. This chain joins TRBV11-2 and TRBJ1-2; 10 bases match TRBD1. The junction had 7 bases not matched to a gene; V was cut back by 5 bases and J by 4 bases. The CDR3 is made up of 15 amino acids. From germline, CDR1 is SGHAT and CDR2 FQNNGV. The chain's CDR3 is CASSAGQGVFYGYTF. The covered CDR3 bases are TGTGCCAGCAGCGCCGGACAGGGGGTTTTCTATGGC.

To note about this clone: The read falls 3 residues short of the CDR3 end, and the missing part is taken from the germline J gene. This chain joins TRBV7-9 and TRBJ1-5, with 7 bases lining up with TRBD1. V gave up 3 bases and J gave up 4 bases; unmatched junction bases: 6. This CDR3 is 15 amino acids long. Germline V gene sequence: CDR1 SEHNR, CDR2 FQNEAQ (reference sequence). CDR3 bases read: TGTGCCAGCAGCTTGAGACGACAGGGTAATCAGCCC. This translates into CASSLRRQGNQP. In full, the CDR3 is CASSLRRQGNQPQHF.

On this clone: The CDR3 end lies 3 residues beyond the end of the read and is filled in from the germline J gene. The chain recombines TRBV7-8 with TRBJ2-5; 12 bases match TRBD2. The CDR3 spans 16 residues. Unmatched junction bases numbered 8, after V lost 5 bases and J lost 4 bases. CDR1 is SGHVS, CDR2 FQNEAQ, per germline. This CDR3 reads CASSPSLAGGGETQYF. CDR3 bases read: TGTGCCAGCAGCCCCTCCCTAGCGGGGGGGGGAGAGACC.

Notes on this clone: The read ends 3 residues shy of where the CDR3 ends; the end is completed using the germline J gene. The V call is TRBV5-6, the J call TRBJ1-1, with D perhaps matching TRBD1 (5 bases). The CDR3 totals 12 residues. Per the germline V gene, CDR1 is SGHDT and CDR2 is YYEEEE. Partial CDR3 DNA: TGTGCCAGCAGCTTGGATCAGGGTAAA. This encodes CASSLDQGK. In full, the CDR3 is CASSLDQGKAFF.

Points on this clone: The CDR3 goes on 3 residues after the read ends, and that part is filled in from the germline J gene. This rearrangement joins TRBV20-1 to TRBJ2-2; D is uncertain. Germline CDR1 and CDR2: DFQATT and SNEGSKA (reference sequence). Trimming shortened V by 0 bases and J by 2 bases, and 13 bases separated the two germline ends. The CDR3 is 16 residues long. The CDR3 reads CSARDRLISNTGELFF. CDR3 DNA, as far as it was read: TGCAGTGCTAGAGATCGTCTAATTTCAAACACCGGGGAG.

With respect to this clone: The CDR3 extends 3 residues past the end of the read, so its final part is completed from the germline J gene. The chain has TRBV7-8 and TRBJ1-3, with D maybe TRBD1 (5 bases). Per the germline V gene, CDR1 is SGHVS and CDR2 is FQNEAQ. The CDR3 is made up of 17 amino acids. The germline V and J ends were trimmed by 4 bases and 0 bases, with 16 bases remaining between them. CDR3 bases read: TGTGCCAGCAGCTCCCACTACAGGACCCTCTCTGGAAACACC. Translated, it gives CASSSHYRTLSGNT. The full CDR3 protein is CASSSHYRTLSGNTIYF.

On this clone itself: Read sequence stops 3 residues before the CDR3 end, and the germline J gene provides the missing end. The rearrangement links TRBV12-3 or TRBV12-4 to TRBJ1-1; no reliable D call. This CDR3 is built from 12 residues. Trimming shortened V by 5 bases and J by 3 bases, and 7 bases separated the two germline ends. The CDR3 protein is CASSPTYTEAFF. Incomplete CDR3 DNA: TGTGCCAGCAGTCCAACATACACTGAA.

On this clone: The sequence runs out 3 residues before the end of the CDR3; the remainder is reconstructed from the germline J gene. The gene calls are TRBV2 and TRBJ1-5; a possible D gene is TRBD1 (6 bases). Per the germline V gene, CDR1 is SNHLY and CDR2 is FYNNEI. The CDR3 consists of 13 residues. Deletions cut 8 bases from V and 3 bases from J, with 11 bases between. The CDR3 DNA, read in part, is TGTGCCAGCCGAACAGGGAACAATCAGCCC. Translation gives CASRTGNNQP. The full CDR3 reads CASRTGNNQPQHF.

On this clone: The CDR3 extends 3 residues past the end of the read, so its final part is completed from the germline J gene. The chain recombines TRBV19 with TRBJ1-2; tentatively, D is TRBD1 (5 bases). CDR1 and CDR2 (germline): LNHDA, SQIVND (reference sequence). The CDR3 is 14 residues long. V lost 2 bases to trimming and J lost 7 bases, with 14 bases between them. CDR3 region: CASSIWGLGSGYTF. Partial CDR3 DNA: TGTGCCAGTAGTATATGGGGCCTTGGGAGTGGC.

Worth noting for this clone: The observed sequence ends 3 residues before the CDR3 terminus, with the missing tail filled in from the germline J gene. The chain carries TRBV7-2 and TRBJ2-7; 11 positions agree with TRBD2. V shed 0 bases and J 5 bases; nucleotides not matched to a gene: 12. The germline V gene encodes CDR1 SGHTA and CDR2 FQGNSA. The CDR3 extends over 18 amino acids. The sequenced part of the CDR3 DNA is TGTGCCAGCAGCTTAGCGCGGGACAGACTAGCGGGGCGCGACGAG. This gives the protein CASSLARDRLAGRDE. The whole CDR3 protein reads CASSLARDRLAGRDEQYF.

CDR3 bases read: TGCAGCGTCCTCCGGGGTCTTACCAACACTGAA. Its protein product is CSVLRGLTNTE. The full CDR3 is CSVLRGLTNTEAFF. The chain recombines TRBV29-1 with TRBJ1-1; D not resolved. Coverage ceases 3 residues before the CDR3 finishes, and the germline J gene fills in the end. This CDR3 has 14 amino acids. Germline-derived CDR1 and CDR2 are SQVTM and ANQGSEA. V was shortened by 6 bases and J by 2 bases, with 16 bases between the two germline ends.